The next 8 T cell receptor beta chains were all read from a single sample in a study of cytomegalovirus exposure and HLA in healthy donors. PCR employed 60 Vbeta and 13 Jbeta primers. Measured with immunoSEQ multiplex PCR; TCRdb has only the in-frame clones, and not every one. This sample's table reports roughly 78,000 clones. Source material: PBMCs. These receptors all come from a middle-aged man in good health and CMV-seronegative.

CDR3 loop: CASSTVSPGTGDTGELFF. As DNA, the CDR3 is TGTGCCAGCAGCACCGTCTCCCCCGGGACAGGGGACACCGGGGAGCTGTTTTTT. The rearrangement links TRBV21-1 to TRBJ2-2; the DNA was not compared with TRBD1, the D call given in the table. TRBV21-1 has pseudogene status. CDR3 length: 18 residues.

The chain employs TRBV7-9 and TRBJ1-3, with unresolved D. The V gene's germline CDR1 is SEHNR and CDR2 FQNEAQ (reference sequence). This CDR3 contains 14 residues. Between the trimmed V and J ends, which lost 3 bases and 4 bases, there was a span of 10 bases. For the CDR3, the DNA is TGTGCCAGCAGCTTTGGGCAGGAAGGAAACACCATATATTTT. Its translation is CASSFGQEGNTIYF. The entire variable domain, with the rest obtained from reference TRBV7-9 and TRBJ1-3, is as follows: DTGVSQNPRHKITKRGQNVTFRCDPISEHNRLYWYRQTLGQGPEFLTYFQNEAQLEKSRLLSDRFSAERPKGSFSTLEIQRTEQGDSAMYLCASSFGQEGNTIYFGEGSWLTVV.

The chain employs TRBV11-2 and TRBJ2-5; D gene ambiguous. The assigned J gene may be wrong: the sequence end matches TRBJ2-7 better. Germline V gene sequence: CDR1 SGHAT, CDR2 FQNNGV. The CDR3 extends over 11 amino acids. CDR3 in amino acids: CASSLAYEQYF. The CDR3 DNA sequence: TGTGCCAGCAGCTTAGCCTACGAGCAGTACTTC.

The chain uses TRBV27 and TRBJ2-5; TRBD1 matches 10 bases. The J call could be wrong; TRBJ2-7 is a better fit for the DNA end. CDR1 is MNHEY and CDR2 is SMNVEV in the germline V gene (reference sequence). This CDR3 has 15 residues. The CDR3 nucleotides read TGTGCCAGCAGTTCTACCGGGACAGGGGACTACGAGCAGTACTTC. Protein: CASSSTGTGDYEQYF.

The rearrangement uses TRBV30 and TRBJ2-2, with TRBD2 matching 8 bases. Losses at the gene ends were 3 bases for V and 5 bases for J; bases not matched to a gene: 5. This CDR3 is 14 amino acids long. Germline V lookup: CDR1 GTSNPN, CDR2 SVGIG (reference sequence). CDR3 in amino acids: CAWRSGSWTGELFF. The CDR3 DNA sequence: TGTGCCTGGAGAAGCGGGAGTTGGACCGGGGAGCTGTTTTTT.

The genes are TRBV19 and TRBJ1-3, with TRBD1 as a possible D gene (6 bases). Deletions cut 9 bases from V and 0 bases from J, with 12 bases between. Germline V gene sequence: CDR1 LNHDA, CDR2 SQIVND (reference sequence). The CDR3 totals 14 residues. CDR3 in amino acids: CASKDRNSGNTIYF. The CDR3 nucleotides are TGTGCCAGCAAGGACAGAAACTCTGGAAACACCATATATTTT.

J is TRBJ1-4 and V is TRBV4-3; TRBD1 matches 10 bases. Germline V CDR1 and CDR2: LGHNA, YSLEER. This CDR3 is 15 amino acids long. The V gene end was trimmed by 4 bases and the J gene end by 7 bases; junction bases not matched to a gene: 6. CDR3 nucleotide sequence: TGCGCCAGCAGCCTAAGACAGGGGGCGGGTGAAAAACTGTTTTTT. This gives the protein CASSLRQGAGEKLFF.

CDR3 in amino acids: CASSSTPGTQETQYF. In DNA, the CDR3 is TGCGCCAGCAGCTCGACCCCGGGAACGCAAGAGACCCAGTACTTC. V and J are TRBV5-1 and TRBJ2-5; maybe TRBD2 (5 bases). With 3 bases removed from V and 2 bases from J, the gap between germline ends came to 14 bases. The CDR3 is 15 amino acids. Germline values: CDR1 SGHRS, CDR2 YFSETQ.